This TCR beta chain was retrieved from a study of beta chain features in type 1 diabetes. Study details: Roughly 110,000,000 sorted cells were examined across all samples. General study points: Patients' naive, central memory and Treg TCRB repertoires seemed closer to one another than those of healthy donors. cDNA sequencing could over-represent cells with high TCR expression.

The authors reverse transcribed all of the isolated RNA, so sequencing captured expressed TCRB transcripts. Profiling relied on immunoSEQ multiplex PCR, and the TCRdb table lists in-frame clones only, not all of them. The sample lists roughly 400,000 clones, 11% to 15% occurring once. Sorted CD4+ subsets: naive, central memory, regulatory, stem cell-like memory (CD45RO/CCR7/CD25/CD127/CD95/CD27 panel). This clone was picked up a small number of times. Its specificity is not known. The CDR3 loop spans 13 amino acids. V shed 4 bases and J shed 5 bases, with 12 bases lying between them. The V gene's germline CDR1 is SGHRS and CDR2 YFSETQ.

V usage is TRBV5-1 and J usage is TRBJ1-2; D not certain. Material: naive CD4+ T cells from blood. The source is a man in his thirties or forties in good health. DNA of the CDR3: TGCGCCAGCAGCCCCGGACTGCCGTATGGCTACACCTTC. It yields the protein CASSPGLPYGYTF.